This T cell receptor (beta chain) came from a study of OX40 agonist ivuxolimab in advanced cancers. Study details: Mean age roughly 65 years, range roughly 20 to 85; roughly 82% male.

The V gene's germline CDR1 is SGDLS and CDR2 YYNGEE. V was trimmed by 0 bases and J by 7 bases, leaving 13 bases between them. The CDR3 has 14 residues. The study's findings and limits: The antigen specificity of the peripheral T cells (those that were expanded) was not determined. At doses 0.1 to 3.0 mg/kg, CD4+ and CD8+ clones expanded.

This clone has a single count. Its antigen is not identified. Only in-frame clones appear in the TCRdb table, and some are missing; sequencing was by immunoSEQ multiplex PCR. The table lists about 89,000 clones, 70% to 90% of them singletons, with roughly 0.3% in the top ten. The receptor comes from an adult with an advanced solid tumor such as melanoma, head and neck, liver or kidney cancer. V and J are TRBV9 and TRBJ1-1, with D uncertain. The sample here was CD4+ or CD8+ T cells sorted from blood, taken in a trial of the OX40 agonist ivuxolimab. The CDR3 reads CASSVGGQAREAFF. The CDR3 DNA follows: TGTGCCAGCAGCGTAGGCGGGCAGGCCCGTGAAGCTTTCTTT.